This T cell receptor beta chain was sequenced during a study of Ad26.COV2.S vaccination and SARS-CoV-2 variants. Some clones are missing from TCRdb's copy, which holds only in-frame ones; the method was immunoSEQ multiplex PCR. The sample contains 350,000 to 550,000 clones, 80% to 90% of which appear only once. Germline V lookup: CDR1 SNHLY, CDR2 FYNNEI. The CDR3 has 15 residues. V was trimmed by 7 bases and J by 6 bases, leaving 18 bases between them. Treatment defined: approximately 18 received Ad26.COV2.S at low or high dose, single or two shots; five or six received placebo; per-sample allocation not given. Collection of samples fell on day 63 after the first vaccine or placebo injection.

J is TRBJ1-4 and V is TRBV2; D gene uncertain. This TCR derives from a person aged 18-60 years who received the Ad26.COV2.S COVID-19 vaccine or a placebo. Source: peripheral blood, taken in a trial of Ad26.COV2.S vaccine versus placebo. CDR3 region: CASTEGGNRYEKLFF. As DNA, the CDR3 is TGTGCCAGCACCGAAGGAGGGAACAGATATGAAAAACTGTTTTTT.